Below, one TCR beta chain is given with its context. These data are taken from a study of T cell changes during pregnancy in multiple sclerosis. The protocol was immunoSEQ multiplex PCR, while the TCRdb copy is restricted to in-frame clones and leaves out a portion. The data show 65,000 to 90,000 clones, approximately 91% seen once. From germline, CDR1 is MNHNS and CDR2 SASEGT. With 4 bases clipped from V and 3 bases from J, the junction kept 10 bases outside the gene matches. The CDR3 is 17 residues long. This specimen consisted of CD4+ T cells from peripheral blood mononuclear cells, obtained after pregnancy. This TCR derives from a female donor with multiple sclerosis, enrolled in a pregnancy study. The chain combines TRBV6-1 with TRBJ1-5; 9 bases agree with TRBD1. This CDR3 is CASSALPGTGNNQPQHF. The DNA of the CDR3 is TGTGCCAGCAGTGCTCTCCCCGGGACAGGGAACAATCAGCCCCAGCATTTT.